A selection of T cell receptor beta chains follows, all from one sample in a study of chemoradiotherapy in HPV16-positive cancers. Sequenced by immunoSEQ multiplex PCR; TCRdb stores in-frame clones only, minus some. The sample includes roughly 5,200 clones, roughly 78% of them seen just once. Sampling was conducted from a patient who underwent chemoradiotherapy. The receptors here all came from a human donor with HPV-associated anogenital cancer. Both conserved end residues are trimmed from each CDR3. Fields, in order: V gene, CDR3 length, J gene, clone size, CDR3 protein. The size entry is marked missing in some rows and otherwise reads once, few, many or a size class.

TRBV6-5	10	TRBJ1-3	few	ASSRAGGVIY
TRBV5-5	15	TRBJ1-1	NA	ASSVSVGGLMNTEAF
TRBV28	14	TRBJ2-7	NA	ASSSRGRERPYEQY
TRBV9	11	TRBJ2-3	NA	ASSVQGADTQY
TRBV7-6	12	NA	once	ASSLYQDSYEQY
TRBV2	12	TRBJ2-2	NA	ASRGGLERGELF
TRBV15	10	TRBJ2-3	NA	ATSRDTDTQY
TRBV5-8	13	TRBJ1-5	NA	ASSWGVPGNQPQH
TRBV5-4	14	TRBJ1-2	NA	ASSLGGGEWGYGYT
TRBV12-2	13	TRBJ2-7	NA	ASRLARDYHYEQY
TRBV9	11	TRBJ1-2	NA	ASSVGTGYGYT
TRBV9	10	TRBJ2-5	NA	ASSPVGETQY
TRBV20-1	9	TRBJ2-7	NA	SPAGTYEQY
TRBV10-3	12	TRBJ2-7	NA	AIMGTSGPYEQY
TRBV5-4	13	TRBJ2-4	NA	ASSPAGDGKNIQY
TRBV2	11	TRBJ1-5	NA	ASKYRGEQPQH
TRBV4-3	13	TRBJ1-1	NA	ASSQDEGALTEAF
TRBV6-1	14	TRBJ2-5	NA	ASSESSGTGQETQY
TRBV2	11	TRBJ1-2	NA	ASSSGGARGYT
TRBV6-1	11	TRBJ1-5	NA	ASSEVANQPQH
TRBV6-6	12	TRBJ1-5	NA	ASSHGQGGQPQH
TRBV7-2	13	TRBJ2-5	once	ASSPQGQGGETQY
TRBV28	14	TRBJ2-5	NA	ASSFGWQEYQETQY
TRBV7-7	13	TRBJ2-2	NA	ASSAGQKNTGELF
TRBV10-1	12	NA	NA	ASKTGTEDYEQY
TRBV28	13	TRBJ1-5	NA	ASNPRRASNQPQH
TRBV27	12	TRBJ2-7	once	ASSSSGTGGRQY